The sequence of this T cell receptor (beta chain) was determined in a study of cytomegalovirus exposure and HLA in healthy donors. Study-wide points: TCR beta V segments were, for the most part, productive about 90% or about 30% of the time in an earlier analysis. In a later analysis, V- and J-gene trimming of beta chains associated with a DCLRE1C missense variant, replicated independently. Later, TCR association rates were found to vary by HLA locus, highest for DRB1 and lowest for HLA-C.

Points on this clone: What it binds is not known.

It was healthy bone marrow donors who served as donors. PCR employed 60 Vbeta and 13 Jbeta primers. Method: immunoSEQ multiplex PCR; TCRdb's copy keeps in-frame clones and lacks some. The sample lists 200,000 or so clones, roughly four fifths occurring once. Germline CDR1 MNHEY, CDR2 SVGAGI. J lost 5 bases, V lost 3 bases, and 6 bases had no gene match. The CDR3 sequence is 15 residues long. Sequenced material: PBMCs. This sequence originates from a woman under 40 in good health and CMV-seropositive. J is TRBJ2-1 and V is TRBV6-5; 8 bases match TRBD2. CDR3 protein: CASSYIQRENNEQFF. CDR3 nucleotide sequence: TGTGCCAGCAGTTATATCCAGCGGGAGAACAATGAGCAGTTCTTC.